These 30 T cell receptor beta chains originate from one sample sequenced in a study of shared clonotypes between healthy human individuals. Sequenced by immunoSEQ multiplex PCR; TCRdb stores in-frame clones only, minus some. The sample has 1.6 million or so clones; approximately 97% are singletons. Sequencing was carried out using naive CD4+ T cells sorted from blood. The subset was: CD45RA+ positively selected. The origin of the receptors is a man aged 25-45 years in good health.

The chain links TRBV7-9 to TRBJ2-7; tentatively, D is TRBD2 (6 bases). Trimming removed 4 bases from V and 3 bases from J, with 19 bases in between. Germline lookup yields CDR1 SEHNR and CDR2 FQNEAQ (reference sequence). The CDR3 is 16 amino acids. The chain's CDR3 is CASSSRSGTPNYEQYF. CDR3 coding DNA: TGTGCCAGCAGCTCTCGCTCTGGGACTCCAAACTACGAGCAGTACTTC.

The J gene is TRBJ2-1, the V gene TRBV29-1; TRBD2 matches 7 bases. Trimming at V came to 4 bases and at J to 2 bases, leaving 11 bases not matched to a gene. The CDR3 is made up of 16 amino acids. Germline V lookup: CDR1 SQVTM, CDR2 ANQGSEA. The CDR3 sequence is CSVGSRASGPYNEQFF. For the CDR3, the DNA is TGCAGCGTTGGATCGAGGGCTAGCGGTCCCTACAATGAGCAGTTCTTC.

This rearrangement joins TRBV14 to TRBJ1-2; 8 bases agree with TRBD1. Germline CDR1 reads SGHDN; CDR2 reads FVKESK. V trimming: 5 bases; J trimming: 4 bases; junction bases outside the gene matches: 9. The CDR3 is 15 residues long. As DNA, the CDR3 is TGTGCCAGCAGCATAAGGACAGGGACATTCTATGGCTACACCTTC. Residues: CASSIRTGTFYGYTF.

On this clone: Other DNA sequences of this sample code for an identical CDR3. The CDR3 DNA reads as TGCGCCAGCAGCTTTTCTAGCGGCCAAGAGACCCAGTACTTC. This translates into CASSFSSGQETQYF. The chain uses TRBV5-1 and TRBJ2-5; TRBD2 aligns across 7 bases. This CDR3 spans 14 amino acids. Germline-derived CDR1 and CDR2 are SGHRS and YFSETQ. V was pared by 2 bases and J by 1 base, with 2 bases of the junction left unmatched. The full variable domain, rest sourced from reference TRBV5-1 and TRBJ2-5, is KAGVTQTPRYLIKTRGQQVTLSCSPISGHRSVSWYQQTPGQGLQFLFEYFSETQRNKGNFPGRFSGRQFSNSRSEMNVSTLELGDSALYLCASSFSSGQETQYFGPGTRLLVL.

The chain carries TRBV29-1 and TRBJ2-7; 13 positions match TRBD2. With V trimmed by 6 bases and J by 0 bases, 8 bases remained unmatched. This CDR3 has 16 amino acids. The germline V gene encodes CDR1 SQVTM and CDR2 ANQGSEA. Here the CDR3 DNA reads TGCAGCGTCGCCGGGACTAGCGGGACCCACTCCTACGAGCAGTACTTC. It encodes CSVAGTSGTHSYEQYF.

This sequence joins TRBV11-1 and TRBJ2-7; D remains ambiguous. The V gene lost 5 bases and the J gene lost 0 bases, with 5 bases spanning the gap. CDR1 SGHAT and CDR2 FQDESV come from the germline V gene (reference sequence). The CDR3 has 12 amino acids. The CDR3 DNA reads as TGTGCCAGCAGCCGGCTCTCCTACGAGCAGTACTTC. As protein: CASSRLSYEQYF.

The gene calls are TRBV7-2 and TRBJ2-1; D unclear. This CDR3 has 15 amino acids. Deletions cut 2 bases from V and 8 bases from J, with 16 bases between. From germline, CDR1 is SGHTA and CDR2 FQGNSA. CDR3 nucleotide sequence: TGTGCCAGCAGCTTAAGTTTCGGGTATTCGGATGAGCAGTTCTTC. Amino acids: CASSLSFGYSDEQFF.

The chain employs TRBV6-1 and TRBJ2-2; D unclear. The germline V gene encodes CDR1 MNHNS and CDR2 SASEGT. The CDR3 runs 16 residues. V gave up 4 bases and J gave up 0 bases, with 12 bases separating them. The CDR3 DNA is TGTGCCAGCAGTGCTGTTTTTACCGCGAACACCGGGGAGCTGTTTTTT. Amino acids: CASSAVFTANTGELFF.

The CDR3 here is CASSLETEYQETQYF. The CDR3 DNA reads TGTGCCAGCAGCTTAGAGACCGAGTACCAAGAGACCCAGTACTTC. This chain uses TRBV7-9 with TRBJ2-5; no reliable D call. CDR3 length: 15 amino acids. Germline CDR1 and CDR2: SEHNR and FQNEAQ (reference sequence). V was cut by 1 base and J by 0 bases, with 9 bases left in between.

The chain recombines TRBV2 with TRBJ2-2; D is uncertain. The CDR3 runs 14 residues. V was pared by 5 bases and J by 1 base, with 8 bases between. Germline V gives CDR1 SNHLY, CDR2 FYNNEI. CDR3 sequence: CASSSAENTGELFF. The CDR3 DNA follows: TGTGCCAGCAGTTCGGCAGAGAACACCGGGGAGCTGTTTTTT.

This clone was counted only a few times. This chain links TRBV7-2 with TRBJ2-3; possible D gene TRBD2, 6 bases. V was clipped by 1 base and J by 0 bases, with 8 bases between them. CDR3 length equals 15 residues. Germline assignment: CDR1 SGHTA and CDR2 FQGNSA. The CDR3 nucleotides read TGTGCCAGCAGCTTAGACGGGACTAGCACAGATACGCAGTATTTT. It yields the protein CASSLDGTSTDTQYF. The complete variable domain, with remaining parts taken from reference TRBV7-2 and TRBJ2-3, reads GAGVSQSPSNKVTEKGKDVELRCDPISGHTALYWYRQSLGQGLEFLIYFQGNSAPDKSGLPSDRFSAERTGGSVSTLTIQRTQQEDSAVYLCASSLDGTSTDTQYFGPGTRLTVL.

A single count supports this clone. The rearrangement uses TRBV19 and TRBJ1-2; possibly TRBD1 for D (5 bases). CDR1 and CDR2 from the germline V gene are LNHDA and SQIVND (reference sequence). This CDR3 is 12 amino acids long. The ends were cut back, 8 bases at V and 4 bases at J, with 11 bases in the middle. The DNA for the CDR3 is TGTGCCAGTGCCGGGGGAGTCTATGGCTACACCTTC. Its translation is CASAGGVYGYTF.

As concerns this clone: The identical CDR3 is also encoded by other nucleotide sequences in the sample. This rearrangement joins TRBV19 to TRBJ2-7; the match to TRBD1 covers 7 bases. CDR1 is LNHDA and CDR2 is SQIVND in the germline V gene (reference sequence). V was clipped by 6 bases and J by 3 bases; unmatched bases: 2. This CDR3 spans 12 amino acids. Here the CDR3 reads CASSRQGYEQYF. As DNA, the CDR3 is TGTGCCAGTAGCAGACAGGGCTACGAGCAGTACTTC.

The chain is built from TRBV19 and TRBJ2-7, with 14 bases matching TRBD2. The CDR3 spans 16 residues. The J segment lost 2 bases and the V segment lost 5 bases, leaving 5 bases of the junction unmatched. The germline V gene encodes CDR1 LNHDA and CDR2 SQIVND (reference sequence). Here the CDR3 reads CASSPWTSGRTYEQYF. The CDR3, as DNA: TGTGCCAGTAGTCCCTGGACTAGCGGGAGGACCTACGAGCAGTACTTC.

The CDR3 DNA is TGCGCCAGCAGCTCAGGGCGGCAGTTCTTC. This sequence encodes CASSSGRQFF. The chain links TRBV10-2 to TRBJ2-1; TRBD1 is a possible D gene (5 bases). Germline V gene data show CDR1 as WSHSY and CDR2 as SAAADI. There are 10 residues in the CDR3. The germline V and J ends were trimmed by 6 bases and 12 bases, with 9 bases remaining between them.

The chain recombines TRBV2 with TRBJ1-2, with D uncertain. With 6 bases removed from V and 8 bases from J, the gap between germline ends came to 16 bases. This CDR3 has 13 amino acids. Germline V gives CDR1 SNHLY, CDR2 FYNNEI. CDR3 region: CASSGSTPAGYTF. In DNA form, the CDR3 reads TGTGCCAGCAGCGGTAGTACGCCCGCGGGCTACACCTTC.

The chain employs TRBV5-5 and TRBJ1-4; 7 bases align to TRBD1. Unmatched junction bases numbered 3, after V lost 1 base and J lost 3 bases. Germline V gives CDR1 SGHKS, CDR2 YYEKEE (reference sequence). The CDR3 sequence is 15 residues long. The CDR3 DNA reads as TGTGCCAGCAGCTTGCTAGGGACAGCTAATGAAAAACTGTTTTTT. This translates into CASSLLGTANEKLFF.

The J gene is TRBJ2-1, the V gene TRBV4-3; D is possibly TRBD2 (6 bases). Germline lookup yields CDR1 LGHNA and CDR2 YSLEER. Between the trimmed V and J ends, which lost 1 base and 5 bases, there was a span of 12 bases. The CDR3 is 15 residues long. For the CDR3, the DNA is TGCGCCAGCAGCCAAGGCGGAGTAGCGGACAATGAGCAGTTCTTC. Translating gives CASSQGGVADNEQFF.

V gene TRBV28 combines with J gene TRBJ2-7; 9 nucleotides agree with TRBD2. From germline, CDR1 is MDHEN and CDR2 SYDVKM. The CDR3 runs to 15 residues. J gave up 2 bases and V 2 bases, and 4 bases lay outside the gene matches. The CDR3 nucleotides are TGTGCCAGCAGTTTAGGTAGCGGGAGTCCCTACGAGCAGTACTTC. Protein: CASSLGSGSPYEQYF.

CDR3 sequence: CASSFVGVSDMNTEAFF. CDR3 DNA sequence: TGCGCCAGCAGCTTTGTAGGGGTTTCGGACATGAACACTGAAGCTTTCTTT. The rearrangement joins TRBV5-1 to TRBJ1-1; D is possibly TRBD1 (5 bases). Trimming stripped 2 bases from V and 0 bases from J, with 17 bases between. The CDR3 consists of 17 residues. In germline, CDR1 is SGHRS, CDR2 YFSETQ.

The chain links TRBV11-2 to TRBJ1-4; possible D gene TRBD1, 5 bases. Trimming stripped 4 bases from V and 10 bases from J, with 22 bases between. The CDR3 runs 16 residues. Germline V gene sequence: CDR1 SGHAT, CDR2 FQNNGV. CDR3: CASSSYRTGLGGKLFF. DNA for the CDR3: TGTGCCAGCAGCTCCTACCGGACGGGCCTCGGGGGAAAACTGTTTTTT.

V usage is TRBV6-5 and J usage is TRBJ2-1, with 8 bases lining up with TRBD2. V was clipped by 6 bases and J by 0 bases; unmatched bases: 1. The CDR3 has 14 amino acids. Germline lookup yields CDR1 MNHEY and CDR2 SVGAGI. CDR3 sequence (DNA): TGTGCCAGCAGGGGGACTAGCTCCTACAATGAGCAGTTCTTC. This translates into CASRGTSSYNEQFF.

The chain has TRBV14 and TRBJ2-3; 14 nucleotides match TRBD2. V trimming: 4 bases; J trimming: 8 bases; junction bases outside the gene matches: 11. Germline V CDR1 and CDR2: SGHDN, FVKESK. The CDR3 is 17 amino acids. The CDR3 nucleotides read TGTGCCAGCAGCCTTGGGACTAGCGGGAGAGGAGGGGTTACGCAGTATTTT. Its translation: CASSLGTSGRGGVTQYF.

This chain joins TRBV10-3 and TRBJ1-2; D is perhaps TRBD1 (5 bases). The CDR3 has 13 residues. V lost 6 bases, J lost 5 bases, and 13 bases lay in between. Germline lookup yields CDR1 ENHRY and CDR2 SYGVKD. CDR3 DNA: TGTGCCATCAGCCCTGGGGCACCTTATGGCTACACCTTC. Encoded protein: CAISPGAPYGYTF.

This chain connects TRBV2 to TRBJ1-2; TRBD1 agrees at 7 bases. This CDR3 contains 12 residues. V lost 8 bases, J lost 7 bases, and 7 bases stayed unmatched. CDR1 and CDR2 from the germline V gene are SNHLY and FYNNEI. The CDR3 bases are TGTGCCAGCCGTGGACAGGCCCGTGGCTACACCTTC. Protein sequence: CASRGQARGYTF.

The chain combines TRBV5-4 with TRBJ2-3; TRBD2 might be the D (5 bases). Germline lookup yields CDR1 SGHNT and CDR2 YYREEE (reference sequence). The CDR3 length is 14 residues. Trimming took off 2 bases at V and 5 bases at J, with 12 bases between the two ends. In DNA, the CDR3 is TGTGCCAGCAGCTTAGCCGGGGTCCAAGATACGCAGTATTTT. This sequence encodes CASSLAGVQDTQYF. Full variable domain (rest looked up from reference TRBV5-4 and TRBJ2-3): ETGVTQSPTHLIKTRGQQVTLRCSSQSGHNTVSWYQQALGQGPQFIFQYYREEENGRGNFPPRFSGLQFPNYSSELNVNALELDDSALYLCASSLAGVQDTQYFGPGTRLTVL.

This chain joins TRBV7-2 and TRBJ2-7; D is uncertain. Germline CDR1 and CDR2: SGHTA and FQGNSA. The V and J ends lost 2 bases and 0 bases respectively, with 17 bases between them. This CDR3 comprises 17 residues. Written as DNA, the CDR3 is TGTGCCAGCAGCTTACGCGGTCTGGCAGGCAACTCCTACGAGCAGTACTTC. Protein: CASSLRGLAGNSYEQYF.

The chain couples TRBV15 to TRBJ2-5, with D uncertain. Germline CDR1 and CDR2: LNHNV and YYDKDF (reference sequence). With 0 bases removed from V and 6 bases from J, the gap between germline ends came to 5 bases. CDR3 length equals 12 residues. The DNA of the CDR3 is TGTGCCACCAGCAGAGATAGTCAGACCCAGTACTTC. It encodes CATSRDSQTQYF.

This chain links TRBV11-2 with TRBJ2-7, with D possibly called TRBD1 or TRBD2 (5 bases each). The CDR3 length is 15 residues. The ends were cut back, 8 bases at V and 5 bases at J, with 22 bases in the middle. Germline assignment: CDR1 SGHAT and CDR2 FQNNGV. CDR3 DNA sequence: TGTGCCAGCTCCTTTCGGGGAAGAAGGGGCAACGAGCAGTACTTC. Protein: CASSFRGRRGNEQYF.

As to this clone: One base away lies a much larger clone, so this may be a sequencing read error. CDR3 loop: CASSLWTEAFF. The DNA of the CDR3 is TGTGCCAGCAGCCTGTGGACTGAAGCTTTCTTT. The rearrangement joins TRBV2 to TRBJ1-1; no firm D call. The germline V gene has CDR1 SNHLY and CDR2 FYNNEI. Trimming stripped 6 bases from V and 5 bases from J, with 7 bases between. This CDR3 contains 11 residues.